This T cell receptor (beta chain) came from a study of a mutant IDH1 vaccine in newly diagnosed glioma. The overall study: The first vaccination came 4-6 weeks after radiotherapy alone, or with temozolomide cycles. Those enrolled had earlier been treated with radiotherapy, temozolomide, or both, mostly both.

For this clone: Its specificity is unknown.

The assay was immunoSEQ multiplex PCR, and TCRdb's table has in-frame clones only and misses some. The data contain 55,000 to 65,000 clones, 80% of them singletons. Trimming removed 4 bases from V and 3 bases from J, with 5 bases in between. The germline V gene encodes CDR1 SGHNT and CDR2 YYREEE (reference sequence). This CDR3 spans 13 amino acids. Time point reported: week 11, during vaccination. Vaccination used 300 ug of mutant IDH1 20-mer peptide per dose, with topical imiquimod. The sample in question was PBMCs, obtained from a glioma patient whose treatment included an IDH1 peptide vaccine. V and J are TRBV5-4 and TRBJ2-6, with unresolved D. The source is a man aged 45-60 years with glioma. The CDR3 nucleotides read TGTGCCAGCAGCCCGGGTGGGGCCAACGTCCTGACTTTC. Translation gives CASSPGGANVLTF.